Given below is one TCR beta chain in context. The sample comes from a study of blood T cells in healthy people across ages. The second PCR ran about 7 to 12 cycles with a sample-barcoded 5' primer and J-beta primers. TCRdb re-called the 5' RACE reads with MiXCR, one entry per CDR3 protein. Of fewer than 1,000,000 distinct CDR3 sequences in the sample, around half were seen once. The CDR3 is made up of 14 amino acids. The germline V gene has CDR1 SQVTM and CDR2 ANQGSEA. J lost 7 bases, V lost 5 bases, and 12 bases had no gene match. The sequence was obtained from a man older than 75 in good health. This chain connects TRBV29-1 to TRBJ2-5; TRBD1 matches at 8 bases. Sequenced sample: blood. CDR3 in amino acids: CSVPRDRPTATQYF. The CDR3 coding sequence is TGCAGCGTTCCCCGGGACAGGCCCACGGCGACCCAGTACTTC.